The rows below give T cell receptor beta chains drawn from one sample of a study of blood T cell repertoires in COVID-19. Clones were sequenced by immunoSEQ multiplex PCR, and TCRdb holds only the in-frame ones, with some missing. This table holds 200,000 to 300,000 clones, around 90% found once. What was sequenced was peripheral blood. All receptors come from a woman aged 40 to 50 who had recovered from COVID-19. Both conserved end residues are part of each CDR3. D genes are given only for firm matches. The listing skips clone size in some rows; elsewhere it reads once, few, many or a size class.

abundance	j_gene	d_gene	v_gene	CDR3aa	CDR3nt
.	TRBJ2-1	.	TRBV6-2/TRBV6-3	CASSYTTGTHSIRFF	TGTGCCAGCAGTTACACGACCGGGACTCACTCGATTCGGTTCTTC
.	TRBJ1-2	.	TRBV12-3/TRBV12-4	CASTPQGLYGYTF	TGTGCCAGCACCCCCCAGGGCCTTTATGGCTACACCTTC
few	TRBJ1-5	.	TRBV19	CASTDGTFGQPQHF	TGTGCCAGTACCGACGGGACATTCGGTCAGCCCCAGCATTTT
.	TRBJ1-2	.	TRBV7-2	CASSLSAGNYGYTF	TGTGCCAGCAGCTTATCGGCAGGGAACTATGGCTACACCTTC
once	TRBJ1-2	.	TRBV7-2	CASSQPRDPGRGYTF	TGTGCCAGCAGCCAACCCCGAGACCCGGGTCGCGGCTACACCTTC
.	TRBJ1-2	TRBD1	TRBV9	CASSVGTGGGYTF	TGTGCCAGCAGCGTAGGGACAGGGGGTGGCTACACCTTC
.	TRBJ2-2	TRBD2	TRBV7-3	CASSLSWTSGSNTGELFF	TGTGCCAGCAGCTTATCCTGGACTAGCGGCTCGAACACCGGGGAGCTGTTTTTT
.	TRBJ1-5	.	TRBV18	CASSAREEGPQHF	TGTGCCAGCTCAGCCCGGGAAGAGGGTCCCCAGCATTTT
.	TRBJ1-2	.	TRBV3-1/TRBV3-2	CASSPTVSHGYTF	TGTGCCAGCAGCCCGACAGTATCTCATGGCTACACCTTC
.	TRBJ1-1	.	TRBV19	CASSRRVQGSEAFF	TGTGCCAGTAGCCGAAGGGTCCAGGGGAGTGAAGCTTTCTTT
.	TRBJ2-7	.	TRBV6-5	CASVAELSYEQYF	TGTGCCAGCGTAGCGGAGCTCTCCTACGAGCAGTACTTC
.	TRBJ2-3	TRBD2	TRBV15	CATSRGGTSGTDTQYF	TGTGCCACCAGCAGGGGCGGGACTAGCGGCACAGATACGCAGTATTTT
once	TRBJ1-4	.	TRBV10-3	CAISGRGGENEKLFF	TGTGCCATCAGTGGCCGGGGGGGAGAGAATGAAAAACTGTTTTTT
.	TRBJ2-1	.	TRBV11-3	CASSPSNEQFF	TGTGCCAGCAGCCCCTCCAATGAGCAGTTCTTC
.	TRBJ1-2	TRBD1	TRBV19	CASSRQGNYGYTF	TGTGCCAGTAGCCGACAGGGGAACTATGGCTACACCTTC
.	TRBJ1-2	.	TRBV13	CASSLRAGGYTF	TGTGCCAGCAGCTTAAGGGCAGGGGGCTACACCTTC
.	TRBJ2-5	TRBD2	TRBV10-3	CATGELAGEETQYF	TGTGCCACCGGGGAACTAGCGGGAGAAGAGACCCAGTACTTC
.	TRBJ2-5	.	TRBV7-9	CASSLPHGGRTVQYF	TGTGCCAGCAGCTTACCACACGGGGGGCGAACGGTTCAGTACTTC
.	TRBJ2-3	.	TRBV14	CASPGGGSTDTQYF	TGTGCCAGCCCTGGTGGCGGGAGCACAGATACGCAGTATTTT
once	TRBJ2-1	TRBD2	TRBV11-3	CASSPRGYSYNEQFF	TGTGCCAGCAGCCCGCGGGGGTACTCCTACAATGAGCAGTTCTTC
.	TRBJ1-4	TRBD1	TRBV7-9	CASSLGGQAVATNEKLFF	TGTGCCAGCAGCTTGGGGGGACAGGCGGTTGCAACTAATGAAAAACTGTTTTTT
.	TRBJ2-7	TRBD2	TRBV6-2/TRBV6-3	CASSYRARPTSGRHEQYF	TGTGCCAGCAGTTACAGGGCCCGCCCGACTAGCGGGAGGCACGAGCAGTACTTC
.	TRBJ1-1	TRBD1	TRBV16	CASSQSGGDRVFGAFF	TGTGCCAGCAGCCAATCTGGTGGGGACAGGGTCTTCGGAGCTTTCTTT
.	TRBJ1-4	TRBD1	TRBV7-9	CASSYIGTGGYSGEKLFF	TGTGCCAGCAGCTACATCGGGACAGGGGGCTACTCAGGGGAAAAACTGTTTTTT
few	TRBJ1-5	.	TRBV7-9	CASSLGEQPQHF	TGTGCCAGCAGCTTAGGGGAGCAGCCCCAGCATTTT
.	TRBJ1-3	TRBD1	TRBV25-1	CASRGDRGPFGNTIYF	TGTGCCAGCAGGGGGGACAGGGGGCCGTTTGGAAACACCATATATTTT
.	TRBJ2-3	TRBD2	TRBV5-1	CASSTARAGGTDTQYF	TGCGCCAGCAGCACCGCTCGGGCGGGAGGCACAGATACGCAGTATTTT
.	TRBJ1-3	.	TRBV7-9	CASTRSGSGNTIYF	TGTGCCAGCACCCGGAGTGGCTCTGGAAACACCATATATTTT
.	TRBJ2-5	TRBD2	TRBV9	CASSAGTSDPQYF	TGTGCCAGCAGCGCCGGGACTAGCGATCCCCAGTACTTC
.	TRBJ2-1	.	TRBV6-2/TRBV6-3	CASSYPRGRGVNEQFF	TGTGCCAGCAGTTACCCGAGGGGCAGGGGGGTCAATGAGCAGTTCTTC
few	TRBJ1-5	.	TRBV7-8	CASSLREGNQPQHF	TGTGCCAGCAGCTTAAGGGAGGGCAATCAGCCCCAGCATTTT
few	TRBJ1-1	.	TRBV10-3	CAITAGNTEAFF	TGTGCCATCACTGCAGGGAACACTGAAGCTTTCTTT
.	TRBJ1-2	.	TRBV19	CASRGAHYGYTF	TGTGCCAGCCGGGGGGCCCACTATGGCTACACCTTC
.	TRBJ2-7	.	TRBV24-1	CATSDPSGEASYEQYF	TGTGCCACCAGTGACCCAAGCGGAGAAGCCTCCTACGAGCAGTACTTC
.	TRBJ2-1	TRBD2	TRBV7-9	CASGPHRGGRDEQFF	TGTGCCAGCGGGCCCCACCGGGGGGGCCGGGATGAGCAGTTCTTC
.	TRBJ2-1	TRBD2	TRBV5-4	CASGGREGLGNEQFF	TGTGCCAGCGGGGGGCGGGAGGGCCTAGGGAATGAGCAGTTCTTC
few	TRBJ1-4	.	TRBV15	CATSEAPSRAPNEKLFF	TGTGCCACCAGCGAGGCCCCCTCGCGGGCCCCTAATGAAAAACTGTTTTTT
.	TRBJ2-3	TRBD2	TRBV5-1	CASSLQTSGRRDTQYF	TGCGCCAGCAGCTTGCAGACTAGCGGGAGGAGGGATACGCAGTATTTT
.	TRBJ1-2	.	TRBV9	CASSVGVRDGYTF	TGTGCCAGCAGCGTAGGGGTTCGGGATGGCTACACCTTC
.	TRBJ2-2	TRBD1	TRBV11-3	CASSQGAGDTGELFF	TGTGCCAGCAGCCAGGGGGCAGGGGATACCGGGGAGCTGTTTTTT
.	TRBJ2-5	TRBD1	TRBV19	CASSWGQGETQYF	TGTGCCAGTAGTTGGGGACAGGGTGAGACCCAGTACTTC
.	TRBJ2-7	TRBD2	TRBV7-2	CASSLGVAGVHEQYF	TGTGCCAGCAGCTTAGGGGTAGCGGGAGTCCACGAGCAGTACTTC
.	TRBJ2-2	TRBD1	TRBV19	CASSIARTGGDTGELFF	TGTGCCAGTAGTATAGCCCGGACAGGGGGGGACACCGGGGAGCTGTTTTTT
.	TRBJ2-1	TRBD2	TRBV11-2	CASTPSNSGGQFF	TGTGCCAGCACCCCATCCAATAGCGGGGGGCAGTTCTTC
.	TRBJ2-7	.	TRBV5-4	CASSREAGGYEQYF	TGTGCCAGCAGCAGGGAGGCAGGGGGATACGAGCAGTACTTC
.	TRBJ2-1	TRBD2	TRBV5-4	CASRQREGPYNEQFF	TGTGCCAGCAGGCAGCGGGAGGGACCCTACAATGAGCAGTTCTTC
once	TRBJ1-4	.	TRBV4-1	CASSQGPDSPNEKLFF	TGCGCCAGCAGCCAAGGACCCGACAGCCCTAATGAAAAACTGTTTTTT
.	TRBJ2-3	.	TRBV6-2/TRBV6-3	CASSYSHRPTSDTQYF	TGTGCCAGCAGTTACTCTCACAGGCCAACTTCAGATACGCAGTATTTT
.	TRBJ2-3	.	TRBV19	CATKRSTDTQYF	TGTGCCACCAAGCGGTCCACAGATACGCAGTATTTT
.	TRBJ2-2	TRBD2	TRBV6-5	CASSPGLAQPGELFF	TGTGCCAGCAGCCCGGGACTAGCGCAGCCGGGGGAGCTGTTTTTT
.	TRBJ2-1	TRBD2	TRBV30	CAWSRTSGRADEQFF	TGTGCCTGGAGCCGGACTAGCGGGAGGGCGGATGAGCAGTTCTTC
.	TRBJ2-2	.	TRBV15	CATSREVGELFF	TGTGCCACCAGCAGGGAGGTCGGGGAGCTGTTTTTT
.	TRBJ2-5	.	TRBV30	CAWSASVLRETQYF	TGTGCCTGGAGTGCCTCGGTACTCCGGGAGACCCAGTACTTC
.	TRBJ1-1	.	TRBV7-3	CASSLTTPQVGNTEAFF	TGTGCCAGCAGCTTAACGACCCCGCAGGTGGGGAACACTGAAGCTTTCTTT
.	TRBJ2-2	.	TRBV10-3	CATATGIGGELFF	TGTGCCACCGCTACAGGGATCGGCGGGGAGCTGTTTTTT
.	TRBJ1-5	.	TRBV6-2/TRBV6-3	CASSYGGSNQPQHF	TGTGCCAGCAGTTACGGGGGGAGCAATCAGCCCCAGCATTTT
.	TRBJ1-2	.	TRBV6-5	CASDLDSLYGYTF	TGTGCCAGCGACCTGGACAGCCTCTATGGCTACACCTTC
.	TRBJ1-2	.	TRBV6-5	CASSPAGGHYGYTF	TGTGCCAGCAGTCCCGCGGGGGGGCACTATGGCTACACCTTC
.	TRBJ2-3	.	TRBV2	CASRDGQRTDTQYF	TGTGCCAGCAGGGACGGACAGCGGACAGATACGCAGTATTTT
many	TRBJ1-5	.	TRBV7-2	CASSLGRGGLADGGQPQHF	TGTGCCAGCAGCTTAGGTAGGGGAGGGCTCGCTGATGGGGGTCAGCCCCAGCATTTT